A single sample is the source of the 21 T cell receptor beta chains below, sequenced in a study of STAT5B mutations in CD4+ large granular lymphocyte leukemia (dated by TCRdb to 2021 to 2024). Libraries were built with the immunoSEQ multiplex PCR assay. Drawn from immuneACCESS, this table holds only the in-frame rearrangements with V and J called that TCRdb kept. Clones are partly lost; checked studies trace under half to an unresolved V gene and leave the rest unexplained. This sample has under 40,000 clones in its table, and 70% to 80% of those were observed once. Roughly 0.43% of the sample is in the top ten clones. Sequences were obtained from CD4+ T cells from blood buffy coats. The receptors were gathered from a human donor in good health.

This clone was picked up one time. The V call is TRBV7-2, the J call TRBJ1-1; TRBD1 aligns across 7 bases. The CDR3 covers 15 residues. Germline trimming cut 5 bases from V and 1 base from J; bases unmatched to any gene: 7. CDR1 and CDR2 (germline): SGHTA, FQGNSA. CDR3 coding DNA: TGTGCCAGCAGCCCAGTACCAGGGGGGAACACTGAAGCTTTCTTT. Residues: CASSPVPGGNTEAFF.

V gene TRBV14 combines with J gene TRBJ2-3; unclear D gene. The germline CDR1 and CDR2 sequences are SGHDN and FVKESK. Trimming took 1 base from V and 3 from J, leaving 11 bases between them. This CDR3 has 15 amino acids. CDR3 sequence reads: CASSQGLKATDTQYF. The CDR3 region has the DNA TGTGCCAGCAGCCAAGGACTTAAGGCAACAGATACGCAGTATTTT.

CDR3 in DNA: TGTGCCAGCAGACCGGGACGGTTGAGCTCCTACAATGAGCAGTTCTTC. Its protein is CASRPGRLSSYNEQFF. V gene TRBV7-9 combines with J gene TRBJ2-1; possibly TRBD1 or TRBD2 for D (5 bases each). From germline, CDR1 is SEHNR and CDR2 FQNEAQ (reference sequence). The CDR3 is made up of 16 amino acids. V was shortened by 6 bases and J by 0 bases, with 15 bases between the two germline ends.

This sequence joins TRBV7-2 and TRBJ2-7; 9 bases match TRBD2. V dropped 4 bases and J dropped 6; count of bases not matched to a gene: 10. The CDR3 loop spans 15 amino acids. In germline, CDR1 is SGHTA, CDR2 FQGNSA. CDR3 region: CASSSLGGLATEQYF. CDR3 bases: TGTGCCAGCAGCTCCCTCGGGGGACTAGCAACCGAGCAGTACTTC.

The CDR3 region has the DNA TGTGCCAGTAGTAAGACTAGCGGGAGCAGCACTTACAATGAGCAGTTCTTC. Protein sequence: CASSKTSGSSTYNEQFF. J is TRBJ2-1 and V is TRBV19, with 12 bases that match TRBD2. V dropped 4 bases and J dropped 4; count of bases not matched to a gene: 8. Germline V gene lookup returns CDR1 LNHDA and CDR2 SQIVND (reference sequence). There are 17 residues in the CDR3. Variable domain in full (rest from reference TRBV19 and TRBJ2-1): DGGITQSPKYLFRKEGQNVTLSCEQNLNHDAMYWYRQDPGQGLRLIYYSQIVNDFQKGDIAEGYSVSREKKESFPLTVTSAQKNPTAFYLCASSKTSGSSTYNEQFFGPGTRLTVL.

This chain connects TRBV11-2 to TRBJ1-2; D is unclear. Trimming removed 5 bases from V and 8 bases from J, with 15 bases in between. Germline V CDR1 and CDR2: SGHAT, FQNNGV. This CDR3 is 13 amino acids long. The CDR3 DNA sequence: TGTGCCAGCAGCCCCCACCTTCTGGGGGGCTACACCTTC. Translating it yields CASSPHLLGGYTF.

This clone was detected only a few times. The chain couples TRBV5-4 to TRBJ2-5; a weak D match, TRBD2 (7 bases). V lost 6 bases and J 1 base, leaving 19 bases between the germline ends. CDR3 length: 16 residues. Germline loops: CDR1 SGHNT, CDR2 YYREEE (reference sequence). CDR3 region: CASNQMTGGGQETQYF. The CDR3 region has the DNA TGTGCCAGCAACCAAATGACAGGCGGGGGCCAAGAGACCCAGTACTTC.

The chain is built from TRBV5-4 and TRBJ2-4, with TRBD1 matching 7 bases. V was pared by 3 bases and J by 3 bases, with 6 bases of the junction left unmatched. The germline CDR1 and CDR2 sequences are SGHNT and YYREEE (reference sequence). This CDR3 comprises 15 residues. CDR3 nucleotide sequence: TGTGCCAGCAGCTCCGGGACAGTAGGCAAAAACATTCAGTACTTC. It is translated as CASSSGTVGKNIQYF. Filled out from reference TRBV5-4 and TRBJ2-4, the complete variable domain reads ETGVTQSPTHLIKTRGQQVTLRCSSQSGHNTVSWYQQALGQGPQFIFQYYREEENGRGNFPPRFSGLQFPNYSSELNVNALELDDSALYLCASSSGTVGKNIQYFGAGTRLSVL.

The CDR3 DNA reads as TGTGCCTGGAACGCGGGGGGTGGGACCGGGGAGCTGTTTTTT. Protein product: CAWNAGGGTGELFF. The chain combines TRBV30 with TRBJ2-2; the match to TRBD2 covers 8 bases. V lost 4 bases, J lost 5 bases, and 6 bases stayed unmatched. CDR3 length: 14 residues. Germline CDR1 and CDR2: GTSNPN and SVGIG (reference sequence).

The V gene is TRBV5-8, the J gene TRBJ2-5, with TRBD1 as a possible D gene (5 bases). V was trimmed by 7 bases and J by 5 bases, leaving 15 bases between them. CDR3 length: 13 amino acids. In germline, CDR1 is SGHTS, CDR2 YDEGEE. The CDR3 is CASQTRDQETQYF. The CDR3 region has the DNA TGTGCCAGCCAGACCAGGGATCAGGAGACCCAGTACTTC.

This clone was observed a single time. This chain joins TRBV27 and TRBJ1-2; a possible D gene is TRBD1 (5 bases). The V gene lost 3 bases and the J gene lost 4 bases, with 9 bases spanning the gap. Germline V CDR1 and CDR2: MNHEY, SMNVEV (reference sequence). The CDR3 consists of 13 residues. The CDR3 nucleotides are TGTGCCAGCAGTTTGACAGACTCCTATGGCTACACCTTC. Encoded protein: CASSLTDSYGYTF.

The chain is built from TRBV7-6 and TRBJ1-5, with D perhaps TRBD1 (5 bases). Germline CDR1 SGHVS, CDR2 FNYEAQ. CDR3 length equals 16 residues. V gave up 5 bases and J gave up 6 bases, with 20 bases separating them. This CDR3 is CASSPLAGRSGQPQHF. The CDR3 nucleotides are TGTGCCAGCAGCCCACTCGCAGGGCGTAGCGGTCAGCCCCAGCATTTT.

This clone was detected a few times. The chain uses TRBV18 and TRBJ1-6, with a weak D call TRBD1 (5 bases). The V end lost 5 bases, the J end lost 7 bases, and 9 bases lay between the germline ends. CDR3 size: 13 residues. Germline CDR1 and CDR2: KGHSH and LQKENI. The DNA of the CDR3 is TGTGCCAGCTCAGGGACGGAAAATTCACCCCTCCACTTT. This encodes CASSGTENSPLHF.

The chain joins TRBV9 to TRBJ2-7; no reliable D call. The CDR3 runs 15 residues. Germline-derived CDR1 and CDR2 are SGDLS and YYNGEE. V was shortened by 2 bases and J by 5 bases, with 17 bases between the two germline ends. The CDR3 nucleotides read TGTGCCAGCAGCGTGGGTGGGTCGTTTGACCACGAGCAGTACTTC. It codes for CASSVGGSFDHEQYF.

The chain is built from TRBV6-6 and TRBJ2-1; no firm D call. In germline, CDR1 is MNHNY, CDR2 SVGAGI (reference sequence). This CDR3 comprises 16 residues. The V and J ends lost 2 bases and 3 bases respectively, with 14 bases between them. The CDR3 protein is CASSYGVERDYNEQFF. CDR3 bases: TGTGCCAGCAGTTACGGTGTGGAGAGAGACTACAATGAGCAGTTCTTC.

This clone was counted a few times. The chain links TRBV30 to TRBJ1-4; possible D gene TRBD1, 5 bases. The CDR3 extends over 14 amino acids. Germline loops: CDR1 GTSNPN, CDR2 SVGIG (reference sequence). The V and J ends lost 1 base and 4 bases respectively, with 10 bases between them. The CDR3 nucleotides are TGTGCCTGGAGTGGTGGGGCCTTTAATGAAAAACTGTTTTTT. Translating it yields CAWSGGAFNEKLFF. The full variable domain, in which reference TRBV30 and TRBJ1-4 provide the parts outside the CDR3, is SQTIHQWPATLVQPVGSPLSLECTVEGTSNPNLYWYRQAAGRGLQLLFYSVGIGQISSEVPQNLSASRPQDRQFILSSKKLLLSDSGFYLCAWSGGAFNEKLFFGSGTQLSVL.

This chain links TRBV7-9 with TRBJ1-2; D may be TRBD1 (5 bases). The CDR3 loop spans 14 amino acids. Trimming took 5 bases from V and 4 from J, leaving 14 bases between them. Germline V lookup: CDR1 SEHNR, CDR2 FQNEAQ (reference sequence). CDR3: CASSRPGTGYGYTF. CDR3 bases: TGTGCCAGCAGCCGTCCCGGGACCGGCTATGGCTACACCTTC.

This chain connects TRBV30 to TRBJ1-3, with TRBD1 matching over 10 bases. Germline CDR1 and CDR2: GTSNPN and SVGIG (reference sequence). The CDR3 spans 15 residues. Trimming took 1 base from V and 4 from J; bases not matched to a gene: 4. The CDR3 nucleotides are TGTGCCTGGAGTGCCGGGACAGGGGCAGGAAACACCATATATTTT. Translation: CAWSAGTGAGNTIYF.

The chain employs TRBV5-6 and TRBJ2-5; tentatively, D is TRBD2 (7 bases). V lost 4 bases and J lost 2, with 18 bases in between. Germline V gives CDR1 SGHDT, CDR2 YYEEEE. This CDR3 has 16 amino acids. The chain's CDR3 is CASSTRRGGWQETQYF. CDR3 DNA sequence: TGTGCCAGCAGCACGCGTAGGGGGGGGTGGCAAGAGACCCAGTACTTC.

The CDR3 DNA is TGTGCCAGCAGTGAAGGTCTGGGTTACACCATATATTTT. It translates to CASSEGLGYTIYF. The gene calls are TRBV6-1 and TRBJ1-3; no firm D call. The CDR3 extends over 13 amino acids. V was trimmed by 1 base and J by 8 bases, leaving 9 bases between them. Per the germline V gene, CDR1 is MNHNS and CDR2 is SASEGT.

The V call is TRBV9, the J call TRBJ1-5, with no clear D. V lost 0 bases and J 4 bases, leaving 11 bases between the germline ends. The CDR3 length is 15 residues. Looked up from germline, CDR1 is SGDLS and CDR2 is YYNGEE. CDR3 nucleotide sequence: TGTGCCAGCAGCGTAGGTTTGGAGGAGAATCAGCCCCAGCATTTT. It specifies CASSVGLEENQPQHF. The variable domain in full, completed from reference TRBV9 and TRBJ1-5, reads DSGVTQTPKHLITATGQRVTLRCSPRSGDLSVYWYQQSLDQGLQFLIQYYNGEERAKGNILERFSAQQFPDLHSELNLSSLELGDSALYFCASSVGLEENQPQHFGDGTRLSIL.